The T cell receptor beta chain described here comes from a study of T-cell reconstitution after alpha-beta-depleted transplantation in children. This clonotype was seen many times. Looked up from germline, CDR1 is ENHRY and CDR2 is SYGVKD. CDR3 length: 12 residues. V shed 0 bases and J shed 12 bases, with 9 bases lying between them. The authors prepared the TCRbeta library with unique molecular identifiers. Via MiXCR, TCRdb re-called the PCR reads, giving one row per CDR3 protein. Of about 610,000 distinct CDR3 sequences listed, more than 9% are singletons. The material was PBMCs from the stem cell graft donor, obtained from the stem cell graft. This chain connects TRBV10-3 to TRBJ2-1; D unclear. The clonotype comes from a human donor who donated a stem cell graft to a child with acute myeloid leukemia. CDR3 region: CAISESDEAQFF. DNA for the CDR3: TGTGCCATCAGTGAGTCGGATGAGGCGCAGTTCTTC.